The rows below give T cell receptor beta chains drawn from one sample of a study of cytomegalovirus exposure and HLA in healthy donors. TCRdb's table, derived via immunoSEQ multiplex PCR, lists solely in-frame clones and lacks some. This sample yields around 150,000 clones, of which roughly three quarters are seen a single time; about 4% belongs to the top ten. Sample: PBMCs. The receptor set was obtained from a human donor in good health. Both conserved end residues are part of each CDR3. Fields, in order: D gene, clone size, J gene, V gene, CDR3 DNA, CDR3 protein. The D gene is left open where the match is weak. Clone size is stated in some rows and not others, as once, few, many or a class when expanded.

TRBD1 | - | TRBJ1-4 | TRBV5-5 | TGTGCCAGCAGCTTACAGGGGCACGGGGAAGAAAAACTGTTTTTT | CASSLQGHGEEKLFF
- | - | TRBJ2-3 | TRBV5-5 | TGTGCCAGCAGCTTCGGGGGAGAGAGCACAGATACGCAGTATTTT | CASSFGGESTDTQYF
- | - | TRBJ2-1 | TRBV1 | TGCACCAGCAGCCAAAAACTAGCGGGAGGGTTGGTTCAGCAGTTCTTC | CTSSQKLAGGLVQQFF
TRBD1 | - | TRBJ1-2 | TRBV6-5 | TGTGCCAGCAGTTACTTTTCGACAGGGGACTATGGCTACACCTTC | CASSYFSTGDYGYTF
TRBD2 | - | TRBJ2-5 | TRBV6-1 | TGTGCCAGCGGGGGACTAGCGGGGACCCAGTACTTC | CASGGLAGTQYF
- | - | TRBJ2-3 | TRBV28 | TGTGCCAGCAGGGAGGGCCCAGATACGCAGTATTTT | CASREGPDTQYF
TRBD1 | - | TRBJ2-7 | TRBV5-1 | TGCGCCAGCAGCTTGGAGGGACAGCTCTCCTACGAGCAGTACTTC | CASSLEGQLSYEQYF
TRBD1 | few | TRBJ2-6 | TRBV5-1 | TGCGCCAGCAGCTGGACAGGGGGAGGTGGGGCCAACGTCCTGACTTTC | CASSWTGGGGANVLTF
TRBD1 | - | TRBJ1-3 | TRBV28 | TGTGCCAGCAGGTCCCAGGGGGCGAACTCTGGAAACACCATATATTTT | CASRSQGANSGNTIYF
TRBD1 | once | TRBJ2-7 | TRBV25-1 | TGTGCCAGCAGCGGAGACAGGGGTCCGACACTTTACGAGCAGTACTTC | CASSGDRGPTLYEQYF
TRBD1 | - | TRBJ2-1 | TRBV5-4 | TGTGCCAGCAGCTTGAGGACAGGGGGCGATGAGCAGTTCTTC | CASSLRTGGDEQFF
- | few | TRBJ1-2 | TRBV6-5 | TGTGCCAGCAGCAAGGGACTATTATATGGCTACACCTTC | CASSKGLLYGYTF
- | - | TRBJ1-1 | TRBV6-5 | TGTGCCAGCACTAAGGGGGGGGGCAGGGAGGCTTTCTTT | CASTKGGGREAFF
TRBD2 | - | TRBJ2-1 | TRBV6-6 | TGTGCCAGCAGTTCTTTAGCGGGACTCTACAATGAGCAGTTCTTC | CASSSLAGLYNEQFF
- | few | TRBJ2-5 | TRBV6-1 | TGTGCCAGCAGTGAAGCGGGGCGTACAACACAAGAGACCCGGTACTTC | CASSEAGRTTQETRYF
- | few | TRBJ2-2 | TRBV5-1 | TGCGCCAGCAGCTTGGAGACTTTCAACACCGGGGAGCTGTTTTTT | CASSLETFNTGELFF
TRBD1 | - | TRBJ2-5 | TRBV5-5 | TGTGCCAGCAGCCCTGGGACAGCCAGCCAAGAGACCCAGTACTTC | CASSPGTASQETQYF
- | - | TRBJ1-1 | TRBV18 | TGTGCCAGCTCACCAAGTCTTCCCGGGGATAGTACTGAAGCTTTCTTT | CASSPSLPGDSTEAFF
TRBD2 | - | TRBJ2-3 | TRBV9 | TGTGCCAGCAGCGTAGAAGGCGGGAGGGCCACAGATACGCAGTATTTT | CASSVEGGRATDTQYF
TRBD1 | once | TRBJ1-2 | TRBV6-1 | TGTGCCAGCACGACAGGGTCGGCTGGCTACACCTTC | CASTTGSAGYTF